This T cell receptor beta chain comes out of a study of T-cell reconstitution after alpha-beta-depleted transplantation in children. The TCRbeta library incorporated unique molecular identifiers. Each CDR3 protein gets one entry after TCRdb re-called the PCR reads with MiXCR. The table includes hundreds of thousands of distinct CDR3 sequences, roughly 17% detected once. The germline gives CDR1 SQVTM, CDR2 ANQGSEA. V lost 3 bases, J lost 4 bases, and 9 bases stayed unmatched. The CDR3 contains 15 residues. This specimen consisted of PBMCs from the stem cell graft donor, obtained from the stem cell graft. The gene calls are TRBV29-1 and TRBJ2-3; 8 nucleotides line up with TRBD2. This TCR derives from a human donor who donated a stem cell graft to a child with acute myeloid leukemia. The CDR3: CSVEGSGARSDTQYF. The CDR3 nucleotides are TGCAGCGTTGAGGGTAGCGGGGCTCGGTCAGATACGCAGTATTTT.